These T cell receptor beta chains were read from a single sample in a study of beta chain features in type 1 diabetes. Method: immunoSEQ multiplex PCR; TCRdb's copy keeps in-frame clones and lacks some. The data show about 170,000 clones, roughly 8% seen once. The specimen was central memory CD4+ T cells from blood. Receptors originate from a man younger than 35 with type 1 diabetes. Each CDR3 is given with its conserved first and last residue. The D gene is left open where the match is weak. Only part of the rows carry a size: once, few, many, or a class if the clone is expanded.

J,V,length,D,size,CDR3,DNA
TRBJ2-3,TRBV28,14,TRBD1,few,CASHRGARADTQYF,TGTGCCAGTCACAGGGGGGCACGGGCAGATACGCAGTATTTT
TRBJ1-3,TRBV30,15,TRBD1,.,CAWRFDRGPGNTIYF,TGTGCCTGGAGATTCGACAGGGGGCCTGGAAACACCATATATTTT
TRBJ2-7,TRBV7-2,16,TRBD1,few,CASSLVIPGQGYEQYF,TGTGCCAGCAGCCTAGTCATCCCGGGACAGGGATACGAGCAGTACTTC
TRBJ2-6,TRBV28,15,TRBD1,few,CASSSRGPGANVLTF,TGTGCCAGCAGTTCGAGGGGGCCTGGGGCCAACGTCCTGACTTTC
TRBJ2-1,TRBV11-2,14,TRBD1,few,CASSITGVVNEQFF,TGTGCCAGCAGCATCACAGGGGTAGTCAATGAGCAGTTCTTC
TRBJ1-5,TRBV19,19,TRBD1,.,CASSIPVLAGTGRNQPQHF,TGTGCCAGTAGTATTCCGGTTTTAGCCGGGACAGGTCGTAATCAGCCCCAGCATTTT
TRBJ2-5,TRBV7-9,11,.,.,CASSLYETQYF,TGTGCCAGCAGCTTATATGAGACCCAGTACTTC
TRBJ2-2,TRBV15,16,.,.,CATSSNLLGAGGELFF,TGTGCCACCAGCTCTAATCTCTTGGGGGCGGGCGGGGAGCTGTTTTTT
TRBJ2-3,TRBV11-2,12,.,.,CASSPSTDTQYF,TGTGCCAGCAGTCCTAGCACAGATACGCAGTATTTT
TRBJ2-1,TRBV5-6,13,.,few,CASSLVGAGMQFF,TGTGCCAGCAGCTTGGTGGGGGCGGGTATGCAGTTCTTC
TRBJ2-5,TRBV18,13,.,.,CASSPSRQETQYF,TGTGCCAGCTCACCATCTCGGCAAGAGACCCAGTACTTC
TRBJ1-5,TRBV7-8,15,.,many,CASSPDRFLRQPQHF,TGTGCCAGCAGCCCCGACAGGTTCTTGAGGCAGCCCCAGCATTTT
TRBJ2-5,TRBV5-8,15,TRBD1,few,CASSLLGQGSETQYF,TGTGCCAGCAGCTTGTTGGGACAGGGTTCGGAGACCCAGTACTTC
TRBJ2-2,TRBV5-1,15,.,few,CASSLRWTNTGELFF,TGCGCCAGCAGCTTAAGATGGACTAACACCGGGGAGCTGTTTTTT
TRBJ1-1,TRBV30,13,TRBD1,many,CAWSFRGRTEAFF,TGTGCCTGGAGTTTCAGGGGGAGAACTGAAGCTTTCTTT
TRBJ1-6,TRBV6-1,15,TRBD1,few,CASTRGQRNNSPLHF,TGTGCCAGCACGAGGGGACAGAGAAATAATTCACCCCTCCACTTT
TRBJ2-1,TRBV5-4,17,TRBD2,.,CASSLVGLAARRNEQFF,TGTGCCAGCAGCTTGGTCGGTCTAGCGGCCAGGCGGAATGAGCAGTTCTTC
TRBJ2-1,TRBV5-4,15,TRBD1,.,CASSSGGSPSNEQFF,TGTGCCAGCTCCTCAGGGGGCTCCCCATCCAATGAGCAGTTCTTC
TRBJ2-7,TRBV28,12,.,.,CASSAAGYEQYF,TGTGCCAGCAGTGCGGCGGGGTACGAGCAGTACTTC
TRBJ2-5,TRBV29-1,17,.,.,CSVEGGGGFGRQETQYF,TGCAGCGTTGAAGGGGGAGGGGGGTTCGGTAGACAAGAGACCCAGTACTTC
TRBJ2-5,TRBV7-2,15,.,.,CASSPQSGVYVTQYF,TGTGCCAGCAGCCCCCAATCCGGGGTTTATGTGACCCAGTACTTC
TRBJ1-3,TRBV28,12,.,.,CASSLTGNTIYF,TGTGCCAGCAGCCTAACGGGAAACACCATATATTTT
TRBJ1-1,TRBV5-4,13,.,.,CASSLQLNTEAFF,TGTGCCAGCAGCTTACAATTGAACACTGAAGCTTTCTTT
TRBJ2-7,TRBV7-8,14,TRBD1,.,CASSQYRTGQREYF,TGTGCCAGCAGCCAATACCGGACAGGGCAACGGGAGTACTTC
TRBJ2-7,TRBV7-2,13,TRBD2,.,CASSSGGGNEQYF,TGTGCCAGCAGTAGCGGGGGGGGAAACGAGCAGTACTTC
TRBJ1-2,TRBV21-1,15,.,few,CASSKVWTGLWGYTF,TGTGCCAGCAGCAAAGTATGGACAGGGTTATGGGGCTACACCTTC
TRBJ2-7,TRBV30,11,.,.,CAWSPGNEQYF,TGTGCCTGGAGTCCGGGAAACGAGCAGTACTTC
TRBJ2-7,TRBV6-5,14,TRBD2,few,CASRPGLASDEQYF,TGTGCCAGCAGGCCGGGACTAGCGTCGGACGAGCAGTACTTC
TRBJ1-1,TRBV30,13,.,few,CAWNRGAPSEAFF,TGTGCCTGGAACCGGGGGGCCCCATCTGAAGCTTTCTTT
TRBJ2-7,TRBV7-8,14,TRBD2,.,CASSFGTTSGEQYF,TGTGCCAGCAGCTTCGGGACTACTTCCGGAGAGCAGTACTTC
TRBJ1-5,TRBV6-5,14,.,.,CASSQGWVGQPQHF,TGTGCCAGCAGTCAGGGGTGGGTCGGGCAGCCCCAGCATTTT
TRBJ1-4,TRBV28,11,.,.,CASSNSHKLFF,TGTGCCAGCAGTAACAGTCACAAACTGTTTTTT
TRBJ2-3,TRBV28,14,.,.,CASNQPGIVDTQYF,TGTGCCAGCAATCAACCCGGGATTGTGGATACGCAGTATTTT
TRBJ2-7,TRBV30,13,.,many,CAWSVTNRGGQYF,TGTGCCTGGAGTGTAACCAACAGGGGAGGGCAGTACTTC
TRBJ2-7,TRBV19,12,.,many,CASSIRDYEQYF,TGTGCCAGTAGTATCAGGGACTACGAGCAGTACTTC
TRBJ1-2,TRBV9,14,.,many,CASSSQTGGYGYTF,TGTGCCAGCAGCTCGCAGACCGGAGGCTATGGCTACACCTTC
TRBJ1-6,TRBV27,15,.,.,CASSFLLTPGSPLHF,TGTGCCAGCAGTTTCTTATTAACCCCGGGGTCACCCCTCCACTTT
TRBJ1-4,TRBV2,14,.,.,CASSVGANNEKLFF,TGTGCCAGCAGTGTAGGGGCCAATAATGAAAAACTGTTTTTT
TRBJ1-4,TRBV9,18,.,few,CASSGVVGSRATNEKLFF,TGTGCCAGCAGCGGCGTTGTAGGATCCCGGGCAACTAATGAAAAACTGTTTTTT
TRBJ2-7,TRBV15,16,TRBD1,.,CATSRDWGTGGHEQYF,TGTGCCACCAGCAGAGATTGGGGGACAGGGGGCCACGAGCAGTACTTC
TRBJ2-1,TRBV19,14,TRBD1,few,CASSTGQKYNEQFF,TGTGCCAGTAGTACGGGACAGAAATACAATGAGCAGTTCTTC
TRBJ2-3,TRBV5-1,16,TRBD1,few,CASSPPGQGVADTQYF,TGCGCCAGCAGTCCACCGGGACAGGGGGTTGCAGATACGCAGTATTTT
TRBJ2-7,TRBV7-2,15,.,few,CASSLGADRLYEQYF,TGTGCCAGCAGCTTAGGAGCAGACAGACTCTACGAGCAGTACTTC
TRBJ2-3,TRBV28,16,.,.,CASSLPMIGGTDTQYF,TGTGCCAGCAGTTTACCCATGATAGGAGGCACAGATACGCAGTATTTT
TRBJ2-3,TRBV30,16,.,few,CAWKGLRDTHTDTQYF,TGTGCCTGGAAAGGGCTCAGGGATACCCACACAGATACGCAGTATTTT
TRBJ2-3,TRBV7-2,15,TRBD1,.,CASSPKDRGVGTQYF,TGTGCCAGCAGCCCGAAGGACAGGGGGGTTGGTACGCAGTATTTT
TRBJ2-2,TRBV4-2,13,.,few,CASSPAEPGELFF,TGTGCCAGCAGCCCCGCCGAGCCCGGGGAGCTGTTTTTT
TRBJ1-1,TRBV28,12,.,few,CASSKEGTEAFF,TGTGCCAGCAGTAAGGAGGGCACTGAAGCTTTCTTT
TRBJ2-7,TRBV5-1,14,TRBD1,.,CASSRDRAAYEQYF,TGCGCCAGCAGCCGGGACAGGGCGGCCTACGAGCAGTACTTC
TRBJ2-7,TRBV27,13,TRBD2,few,CASRVLAGDEQYF,TGTGCCAGCAGAGTACTAGCGGGCGACGAGCAGTACTTC
TRBJ1-6,TRBV7-2,14,.,.,CASSRQPTDSPLHF,TGTGCCAGCAGTCGACAGCCAACGGACTCACCCCTCCACTTT
TRBJ2-2,TRBV5-4,15,TRBD1,few,CASSQGQGISGELFF,TGTGCCAGCAGCCAGGGACAGGGGATTTCCGGGGAGCTGTTTTTT
TRBJ2-7,TRBV30,11,TRBD1,few,CAWRGQGEQYF,TGTGCCTGGAGGGGACAGGGCGAGCAGTACTTC